This T cell receptor (beta chain) was identified during a study of response to subunit inactivated influenza vaccine. Notes on the study in general: Authors suggested few new T cells are recruited by each seasonal influenza vaccination.

TCRdb reanalysed the RT-PCR reads using MiXCR and keeps one entry per CDR3 protein. This table has 860,000 or so distinct CDR3 sequences, about 20% appearing once. As for this clonotype: Its antigen is as yet unknown.

The receptor was isolated from a man in his fifties or sixties who received an inactivated influenza vaccine. Sequencing used PBMCs from blood, obtained 4 to 6 days after vaccination.

CDR3 sequence: CASSASGSSTDTQYF. In DNA, the CDR3 is TGTGCCAGCAGCGCTAGCGGGAGTAGCACAGATACGCAGTATTTT. The chain recombines TRBV9 with TRBJ2-3; 10 bases agree with TRBD2. V lost 3 bases to trimming and J lost 0 bases; unmatched junction nucleotides: 1. The CDR3 consists of 15 residues. Per the germline V gene, CDR1 is SGDLS and CDR2 is YYNGEE.